The clone carrying this T cell receptor (beta chain) came up a few times. This table comes from immunoSEQ multiplex PCR, and its TCRdb copy is limited to in-frame clones, with some not included. This sample has about 180,000 clones; about 83% occur once, and the top ten carry 7.5% to 10%. These data belong to a study of blood T cell repertoires in COVID-19. The CDR3 covers 13 residues. The ends were cut back, 6 bases at V and 6 bases at J, with 14 bases in the middle. Per germline, CDR1 MNHEY and CDR2 SVGAGI. This receptor was obtained from a woman in her twenties or thirties who had recovered from COVID-19. The V gene is TRBV6-5, the J gene TRBJ1-2; D gene ambiguous. Sequencing used PBMCs or T cells enriched from blood (not recorded which). In nucleotides, the CDR3 is TGTGCCAGCAGGGTTCTTCTTGAGGATGGCTACACCTTC. Amino acids: CASRVLLEDGYTF.